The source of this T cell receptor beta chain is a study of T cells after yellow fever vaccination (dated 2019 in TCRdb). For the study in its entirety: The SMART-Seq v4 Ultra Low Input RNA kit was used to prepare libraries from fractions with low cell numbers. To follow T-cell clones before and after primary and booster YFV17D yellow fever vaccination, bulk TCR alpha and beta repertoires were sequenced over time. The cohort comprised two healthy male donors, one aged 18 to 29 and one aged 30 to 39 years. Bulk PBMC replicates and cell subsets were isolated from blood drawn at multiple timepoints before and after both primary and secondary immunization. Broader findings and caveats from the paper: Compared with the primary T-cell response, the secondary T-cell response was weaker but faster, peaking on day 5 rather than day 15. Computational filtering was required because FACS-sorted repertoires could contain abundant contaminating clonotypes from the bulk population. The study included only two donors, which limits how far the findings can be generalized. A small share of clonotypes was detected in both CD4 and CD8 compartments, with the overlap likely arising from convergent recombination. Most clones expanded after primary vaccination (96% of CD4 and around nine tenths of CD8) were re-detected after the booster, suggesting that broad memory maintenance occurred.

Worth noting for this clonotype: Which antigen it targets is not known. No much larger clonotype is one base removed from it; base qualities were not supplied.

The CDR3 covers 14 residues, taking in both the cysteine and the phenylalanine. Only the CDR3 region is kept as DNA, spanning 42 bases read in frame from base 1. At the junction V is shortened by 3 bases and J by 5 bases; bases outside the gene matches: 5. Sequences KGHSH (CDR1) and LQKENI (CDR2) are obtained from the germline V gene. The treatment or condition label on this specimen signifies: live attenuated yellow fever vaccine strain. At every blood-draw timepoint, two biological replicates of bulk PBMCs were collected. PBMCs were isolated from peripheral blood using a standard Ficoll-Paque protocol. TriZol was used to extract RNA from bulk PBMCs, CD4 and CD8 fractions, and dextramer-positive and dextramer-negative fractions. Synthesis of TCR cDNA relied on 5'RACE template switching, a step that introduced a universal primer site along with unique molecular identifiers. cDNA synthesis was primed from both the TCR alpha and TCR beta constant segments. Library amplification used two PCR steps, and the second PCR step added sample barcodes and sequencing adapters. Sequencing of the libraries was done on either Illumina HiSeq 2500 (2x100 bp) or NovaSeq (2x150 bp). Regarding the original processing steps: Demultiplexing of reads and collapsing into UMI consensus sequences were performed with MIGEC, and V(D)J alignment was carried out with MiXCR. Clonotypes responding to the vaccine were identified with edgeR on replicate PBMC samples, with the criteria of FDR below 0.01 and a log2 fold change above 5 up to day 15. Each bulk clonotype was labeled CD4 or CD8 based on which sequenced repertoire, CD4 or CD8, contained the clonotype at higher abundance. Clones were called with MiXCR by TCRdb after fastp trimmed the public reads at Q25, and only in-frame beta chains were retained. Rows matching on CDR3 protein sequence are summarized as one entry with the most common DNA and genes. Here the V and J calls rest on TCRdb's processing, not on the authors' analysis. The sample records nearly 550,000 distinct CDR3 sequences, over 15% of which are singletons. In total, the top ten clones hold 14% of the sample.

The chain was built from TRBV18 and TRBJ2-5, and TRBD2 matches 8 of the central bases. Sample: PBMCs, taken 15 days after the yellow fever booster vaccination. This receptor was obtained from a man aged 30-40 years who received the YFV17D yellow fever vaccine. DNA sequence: TGTGCCAGCTCACCGCCAGCGGGAGATGAGACCCAGTACTTC. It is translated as CASSPPAGDETQYF.